This T cell receptor beta chain emerged from a study of control samples from healthy donors and cancer patients. Some clones are missing from TCRdb's copy, which holds only in-frame ones; the method was immunoSEQ multiplex PCR. This table has around 50,000 clones, around 93% appearing once. The CDR3 length is 16 residues. Germline-derived CDR1 and CDR2 are MNHEY and SMNVEV (reference sequence). Trimming took off 5 bases at V and 1 base at J, with 16 bases between the two ends. The sequenced sample consisted of PBMCs. The genes are TRBV27 and TRBJ2-3, with D perhaps assigned TRBD1 or TRBD2 (5 bases each). This receptor was obtained from a man aged 30-40 years with colorectal cancer. DNA of the CDR3: TGTGCCAGCAGTGGGGGAAGGGAACGCGGCACAGATACGCAGTATTTT. This sequence encodes CASSGGRERGTDTQYF.